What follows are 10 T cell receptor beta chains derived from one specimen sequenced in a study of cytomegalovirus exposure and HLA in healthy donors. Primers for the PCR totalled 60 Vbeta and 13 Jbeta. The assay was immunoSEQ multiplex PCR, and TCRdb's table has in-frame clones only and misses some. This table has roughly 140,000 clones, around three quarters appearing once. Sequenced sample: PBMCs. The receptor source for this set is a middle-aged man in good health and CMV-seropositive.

In DNA form, the CDR3 reads TGTGCCGGAAAGACAGGGGTCGGGGCCAACGTCCTGACTTTC. Protein sequence: CAGKTGVGANVLTF. The V gene is TRBV6-1, the J gene TRBJ2-6; 8 nucleotides match TRBD1. The CDR3 runs to 14 residues. CDR1 and CDR2 from the germline V gene are MNHNS and SASEGT. The V gene end was trimmed by 11 bases and the J gene end by 4 bases; junction bases not matched to a gene: 7.

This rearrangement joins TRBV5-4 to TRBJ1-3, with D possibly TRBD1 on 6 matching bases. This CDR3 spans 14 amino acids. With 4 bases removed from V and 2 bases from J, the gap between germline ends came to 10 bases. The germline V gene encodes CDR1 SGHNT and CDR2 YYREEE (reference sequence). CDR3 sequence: CASSQQGAGNTIYF. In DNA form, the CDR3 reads TGTGCCAGCAGCCAACAGGGCGCTGGAAACACCATATATTTT.

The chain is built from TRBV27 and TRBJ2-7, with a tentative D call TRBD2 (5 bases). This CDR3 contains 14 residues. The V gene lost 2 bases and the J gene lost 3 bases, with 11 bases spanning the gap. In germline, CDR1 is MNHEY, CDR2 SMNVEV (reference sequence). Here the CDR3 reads CASSLKGEFYEQYF. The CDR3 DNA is TGTGCCAGCAGTTTAAAGGGAGAATTCTACGAGCAGTACTTC.

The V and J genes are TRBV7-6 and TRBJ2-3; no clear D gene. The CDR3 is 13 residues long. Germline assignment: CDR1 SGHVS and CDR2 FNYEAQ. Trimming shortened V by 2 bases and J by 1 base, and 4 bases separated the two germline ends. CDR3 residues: CASSLPGTDTQYF. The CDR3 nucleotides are TGTGCCAGCAGCTTACCAGGCACAGATACGCAGTATTTT.

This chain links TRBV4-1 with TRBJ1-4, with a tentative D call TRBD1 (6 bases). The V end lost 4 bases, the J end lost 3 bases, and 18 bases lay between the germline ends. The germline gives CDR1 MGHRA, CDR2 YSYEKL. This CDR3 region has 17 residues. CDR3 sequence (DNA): TGCGCCAGCAGCCCAACGGCCACAGGGTCCGCTAATGAAAAACTGTTTTTT. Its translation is CASSPTATGSANEKLFF.

The CDR3 DNA reads as TGCGCCAGCAGCCAAGATCCAGGACTGGACTTCTATGGCTACACCTTC. It codes for CASSQDPGLDFYGYTF. The rearrangement uses TRBV4-3 and TRBJ1-2; unclear D gene. CDR3 size: 16 residues. Trimming took off 0 bases at V and 4 bases at J, with 15 bases between the two ends. Germline V gives CDR1 LGHNA, CDR2 YSLEER.

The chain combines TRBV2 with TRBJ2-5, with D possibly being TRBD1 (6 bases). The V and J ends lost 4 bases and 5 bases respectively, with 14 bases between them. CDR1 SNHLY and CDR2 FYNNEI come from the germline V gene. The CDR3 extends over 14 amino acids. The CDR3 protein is CASSVQGRAETQYF. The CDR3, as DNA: TGTGCCAGCAGTGTGCAGGGGCGCGCGGAGACCCAGTACTTC.

The CDR3, as DNA: TGCGCCAGCAGCCTCTGGCGGGAGCTTAAAAATGAGCAGTTCTTC. Residues: CASSLWRELKNEQFF. The chain carries TRBV4-3 and TRBJ2-1; TRBD2 agrees at 7 bases. Looked up from germline, CDR1 is LGHNA and CDR2 is YSLEER. CDR3 size: 15 residues. J gave up 7 bases and V 4 bases, and 10 bases lay outside the gene matches.

In DNA form, the CDR3 reads TGTGCCAGCAGCCAGACCGGGGGTTGGAACACTGAAGCTTTCTTT. This translates into CASSQTGGWNTEAFF. The genes are TRBV4-2 and TRBJ1-1; TRBD1 is a possible D gene (5 bases). V dropped 3 bases and J dropped 1 base, with 12 bases sitting between them. The CDR3 runs to 15 residues. CDR1 is LGHNA and CDR2 is YNFKEQ in the germline V gene.

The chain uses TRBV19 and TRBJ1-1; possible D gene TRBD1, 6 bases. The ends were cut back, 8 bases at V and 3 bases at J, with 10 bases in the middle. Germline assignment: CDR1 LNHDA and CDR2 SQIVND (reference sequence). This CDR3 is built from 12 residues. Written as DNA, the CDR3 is TGTGCCAGTCATACAGGGTACACTGAAGCTTTCTTT. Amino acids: CASHTGYTEAFF.